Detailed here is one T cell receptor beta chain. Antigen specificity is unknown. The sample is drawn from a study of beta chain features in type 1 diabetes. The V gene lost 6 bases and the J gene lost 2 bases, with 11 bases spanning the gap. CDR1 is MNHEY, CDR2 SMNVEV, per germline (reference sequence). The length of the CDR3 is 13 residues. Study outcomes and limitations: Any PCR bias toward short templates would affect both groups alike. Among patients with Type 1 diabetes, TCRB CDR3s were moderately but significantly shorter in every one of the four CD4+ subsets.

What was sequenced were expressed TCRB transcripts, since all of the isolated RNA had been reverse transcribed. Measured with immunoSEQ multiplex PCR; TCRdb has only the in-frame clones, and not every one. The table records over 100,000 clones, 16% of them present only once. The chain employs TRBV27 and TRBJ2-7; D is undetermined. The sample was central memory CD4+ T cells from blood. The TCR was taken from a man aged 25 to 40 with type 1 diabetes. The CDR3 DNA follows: TGTGCCAGCAGCCCCGTCGAGGCCTACGAGCAGTACTTC. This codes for CASSPVEAYEQYF.